This is a list of T cell receptor beta chains from one sample in a study of blood T cell repertoires in COVID-19. Generated by immunoSEQ multiplex PCR, the TCRdb table keeps only in-frame clones and is missing some. Of 75,000 to 95,000 clones in the sample, about 74% were seen once. The sample consisted of peripheral blood. These receptors were taken from a man in his 70s with COVID-19, enrolled during active disease. CDR3s include the opening cysteine and the closing phenylalanine or tryptophan. Fields, in order: D gene, V gene, clone size, J gene, CDR3 DNA, CDR3 protein. D genes are given only for firm matches. Size is stated for part of the rows, as once, few or many counts, or as a class when the clone is expanded.

D gene: NA; V gene: TRBV28; clone size: NA; J gene: TRBJ1-4; CDR3 DNA: TGTGCCAGCAGGCACCTCACAGGGAATAGAGAAAAACTGTTTTTT; CDR3 protein: CASRHLTGNREKLFF
D gene: NA; V gene: TRBV3-1/TRBV3-2; clone size: NA; J gene: TRBJ1-4; CDR3 DNA: TGTGCCAGCAGCCCAGCAGGCCGCGAAAAACTGTTTTTT; CDR3 protein: CASSPAGREKLFF
D gene: NA; V gene: TRBV5-1; clone size: NA; J gene: TRBJ2-6; CDR3 DNA: TGCGCCAGCAGCTTGGCCAACTCTGGGGCCAACGTCCTGACTTTC; CDR3 protein: CASSLANSGANVLTF
D gene: NA; V gene: TRBV28; clone size: NA; J gene: TRBJ2-7; CDR3 DNA: TGTGCCAGCAGTTCACCCGGGACGTCCGGGGGCGAGCAGTACTTC; CDR3 protein: CASSSPGTSGGEQYF
D gene: NA; V gene: TRBV11-3; clone size: many; J gene: TRBJ2-2; CDR3 DNA: TGTGCCAGCAGCTTATCCATAGACAGAGGTGGGAACACCGGGGAGCTGTTTTTT; CDR3 protein: CASSLSIDRGGNTGELFF
D gene: NA; V gene: TRBV11-1; clone size: NA; J gene: TRBJ2-1; CDR3 DNA: TGTGCCAGCAGCGCGCAGGGGAGTGGTGGGCAGTTCTTC; CDR3 protein: CASSAQGSGGQFF
D gene: NA; V gene: TRBV28; clone size: NA; J gene: TRBJ1-2; CDR3 DNA: TGTGCCAGCAGGGCAAACTATGGCTACACCTTC; CDR3 protein: CASRANYGYTF
D gene: NA; V gene: TRBV9; clone size: NA; J gene: TRBJ2-1; CDR3 DNA: TGTGCCAGCAGTACAGGGAGGGGGAACAATGAGCAGTTCTTC; CDR3 protein: CASSTGRGNNEQFF
D gene: NA; V gene: TRBV7-3; clone size: many; J gene: TRBJ1-1; CDR3 DNA: TGTGCCAGCAGCTTAGGTCCGGTGTCCCCGAACACTGAAGCTTTCTTT; CDR3 protein: CASSLGPVSPNTEAFF
D gene: TRBD2; V gene: TRBV6-5; clone size: NA; J gene: TRBJ2-7; CDR3 DNA: TGTGCCAGCAGAAGGGACGGGAGGAGCTCCTACGAGCAGTACTTC; CDR3 protein: CASRRDGRSSYEQYF
D gene: NA; V gene: TRBV6-4; clone size: NA; J gene: TRBJ2-5; CDR3 DNA: TGTGCCAGCAGTGACTCTCCAGGGTTCCAAGAGACCCAGTACTTC; CDR3 protein: CASSDSPGFQETQYF
D gene: TRBD1; V gene: TRBV19; clone size: NA; J gene: TRBJ1-1; CDR3 DNA: TGTGCCAGTAGAAGGCCGGGACAGGGGACCCATGAAGCTTTCTTT; CDR3 protein: CASRRPGQGTHEAFF
D gene: TRBD2; V gene: TRBV2; clone size: NA; J gene: TRBJ2-2; CDR3 DNA: TGTGCCAGCAGTGATAGCGGGGCCGGGGAGCTGTTTTTT; CDR3 protein: CASSDSGAGELFF
D gene: NA; V gene: TRBV21-1; clone size: NA; J gene: TRBJ1-6; CDR3 DNA: TGTGCCAGCAGCAAAGGGCAGTCCTATAATTCACCCCTCCACTTT; CDR3 protein: CASSKGQSYNSPLHF
D gene: NA; V gene: TRBV11-3; clone size: NA; J gene: TRBJ1-1; CDR3 DNA: TGTGCCAGCAGCTCCAGGCGAGACACTGAAGCTTTCTTT; CDR3 protein: CASSSRRDTEAFF
D gene: NA; V gene: TRBV7-2; clone size: few; J gene: TRBJ2-2; CDR3 DNA: TGTGCCAGCAGCTTAGCGGGAGTTTCTTTCGGGGAGCTGTTTTTT; CDR3 protein: CASSLAGVSFGELFF
D gene: NA; V gene: TRBV11-2; clone size: NA; J gene: TRBJ2-5; CDR3 DNA: TGTGCCAGCAGCTTAGGCCTAGTAGGCCAAGAGACCCAGTACTTC; CDR3 protein: CASSLGLVGQETQYF
D gene: TRBD1; V gene: TRBV9; clone size: NA; J gene: TRBJ2-7; CDR3 DNA: TGTGCCAGCAGCGTGTCAGGGGGCATGTACGAGCAGTACTTC; CDR3 protein: CASSVSGGMYEQYF
D gene: TRBD1; V gene: TRBV5-1; clone size: once; J gene: TRBJ2-5; CDR3 DNA: TGCGCCAGCAGCTTGGCCACCGGGACAGAAGAGACCCAGTACTTC; CDR3 protein: CASSLATGTEETQYF
D gene: NA; V gene: TRBV7-2; clone size: NA; J gene: TRBJ1-2; CDR3 DNA: TGTGCCAGCAGCGTTCCCTCTAACTATGGCTACACCTTC; CDR3 protein: CASSVPSNYGYTF
D gene: TRBD2; V gene: TRBV4-3; clone size: NA; J gene: TRBJ2-4; CDR3 DNA: TGCGCCAGCAGCCAAGATCGTCTAACGCGGGAGTTTATGAACATTCAGTACTTC; CDR3 protein: CASSQDRLTREFMNIQYF
D gene: TRBD2; V gene: TRBV5-1; clone size: few; J gene: TRBJ2-1; CDR3 DNA: TGCGCCAGCAGCGGGTCTAGCGGCTCCTACAATGAGCAGTTCTTC; CDR3 protein: CASSGSSGSYNEQFF
D gene: TRBD2; V gene: TRBV5-1; clone size: NA; J gene: TRBJ2-7; CDR3 DNA: TGCGCCAGCAGCTTGGGGGTAGCGGGAGGGCCCTCTTTGAACGAGCAGTACTTC; CDR3 protein: CASSLGVAGGPSLNEQYF
D gene: TRBD1; V gene: TRBV28; clone size: once; J gene: TRBJ1-1; CDR3 DNA: TGTGCCAGCAGTTTGAGTTTGACAGGGAGCACTGAAGCTTTCTTT; CDR3 protein: CASSLSLTGSTEAFF
D gene: NA; V gene: TRBV5-1; clone size: NA; J gene: TRBJ1-1; CDR3 DNA: TGCGCCAGCAGCTTAAATCCAGGCGACCTTAACACTGAAGCTTTCTTT; CDR3 protein: CASSLNPGDLNTEAFF
D gene: NA; V gene: TRBV30; clone size: NA; J gene: TRBJ1-1; CDR3 DNA: TGTGCCTGGAGTCCTACAGGATGGGCTGAAGCTTTCTTT; CDR3 protein: CAWSPTGWAEAFF
D gene: TRBD1; V gene: TRBV7-9; clone size: NA; J gene: TRBJ1-6; CDR3 DNA: TGTGCCAGCAGCCCGGGGACAGGGCAATATAATTCACCCCTCCACTTT; CDR3 protein: CASSPGTGQYNSPLHF
D gene: NA; V gene: TRBV5-6; clone size: NA; J gene: TRBJ1-1; CDR3 DNA: TGTGCCAGCAGCTTGGCCGGGTCGTTCGGCACTGAAGCTTTCTTT; CDR3 protein: CASSLAGSFGTEAFF
D gene: NA; V gene: TRBV30; clone size: few; J gene: TRBJ2-3; CDR3 DNA: TGTGCCTGGAGTGTAAACGGAGATACGCAGTATTTT; CDR3 protein: CAWSVNGDTQYF
D gene: TRBD1; V gene: TRBV24-1; clone size: NA; J gene: TRBJ2-6; CDR3 DNA: TGTGCCACCAGTGATTCTGGGACAGGGGCCTCTGGGGCCAACGTCCTGACTTTC; CDR3 protein: CATSDSGTGASGANVLTF
D gene: NA; V gene: TRBV21-1; clone size: NA; J gene: TRBJ2-3; CDR3 DNA: TGTGCCAGCAGCAAAGTAGATCACAGTTCCACAGATACGCAGTATTTT; CDR3 protein: CASSKVDHSSTDTQYF
D gene: NA; V gene: TRBV5-5; clone size: NA; J gene: TRBJ2-1; CDR3 DNA: TGTGCCAGCAGCTTGTCCCCCAGACAGGGAGGAAATGAGCAGTTCTTC; CDR3 protein: CASSLSPRQGGNEQFF
D gene: TRBD1; V gene: TRBV27; clone size: once; J gene: TRBJ1-6; CDR3 DNA: TGTGCCAGCAGTTTATTAGGGACAGGAGGATCACCCCTCCACTTT; CDR3 protein: CASSLLGTGGSPLHF
D gene: NA; V gene: TRBV6-6; clone size: NA; J gene: TRBJ1-2; CDR3 DNA: TGTGCCAGCAGTTACTCGAGCAGGGATGGCTACACCTTC; CDR3 protein: CASSYSSRDGYTF
D gene: TRBD1; V gene: TRBV28; clone size: NA; J gene: TRBJ1-1; CDR3 DNA: TGTGCCAGCAGTTCCCGGACAGGGCGGGGTACTGAAGCTTTCTTT; CDR3 protein: CASSSRTGRGTEAFF
D gene: NA; V gene: TRBV18; clone size: NA; J gene: TRBJ2-5; CDR3 DNA: TGTGCCAGCTCACCGGTCCCGTCAGGGACCCAGTACTTC; CDR3 protein: CASSPVPSGTQYF
D gene: NA; V gene: TRBV5-1; clone size: once; J gene: TRBJ1-6; CDR3 DNA: TGCGCCAGCAGCGTACCCTTAGGGAGGGGGGATAATTCACCCCTCCACTTT; CDR3 protein: CASSVPLGRGDNSPLHF
D gene: TRBD1; V gene: TRBV4-1; clone size: NA; J gene: TRBJ1-3; CDR3 DNA: TGCGCCAGCAGCTCCCATTCCACAGGGGTCCGAAACACCATATATTTT; CDR3 protein: CASSSHSTGVRNTIYF
D gene: TRBD1; V gene: TRBV7-2; clone size: once; J gene: TRBJ2-3; CDR3 DNA: TGTGCCAGCAGCCTCACAGGGGGCGCGGATACGCAGTATTTT; CDR3 protein: CASSLTGGADTQYF
D gene: NA; V gene: TRBV5-4; clone size: few; J gene: TRBJ2-5; CDR3 DNA: TGTGCCAGCAGCTTAGAGGGTTTAGTCCAAGAGACCCAGTACTTC; CDR3 protein: CASSLEGLVQETQYF
D gene: NA; V gene: TRBV19; clone size: NA; J gene: TRBJ2-2; CDR3 DNA: TGTGCCAGTAGTATTCATAGCGGCAACACCGGGGAGCTGTTTTTT; CDR3 protein: CASSIHSGNTGELFF
D gene: TRBD1; V gene: TRBV4-2; clone size: NA; J gene: TRBJ2-2; CDR3 DNA: TGTGCCAGCAGCCAGGGACAGGGGGACACCGGGGAGCTGTTTTTT; CDR3 protein: CASSQGQGDTGELFF
D gene: TRBD1; V gene: TRBV19; clone size: few; J gene: TRBJ1-5; CDR3 DNA: TGTGCCAGTAGGGTGACAGGGGGCGGCTCAAGGAGCAATCAGCCCCAGCATTTT; CDR3 protein: CASRVTGGGSRSNQPQHF
D gene: TRBD2; V gene: TRBV7-9; clone size: NA; J gene: TRBJ2-5; CDR3 DNA: TGTGCCAGCAGAGCTAGCGGGAGTTCCGAGACCCAGTACTTC; CDR3 protein: CASRASGSSETQYF
D gene: TRBD1; V gene: TRBV5-1; clone size: NA; J gene: TRBJ2-5; CDR3 DNA: TGCGCCAGCAGCACGTCCGGGACAGGGCAAGAGACCCAGTACTTC; CDR3 protein: CASSTSGTGQETQYF
D gene: NA; V gene: TRBV5-4; clone size: NA; J gene: TRBJ2-7; CDR3 DNA: TGTGCCAGCAGCAGGAAGACAGTCCCTGTAGGCTACGAGCAGTACTTC; CDR3 protein: CASSRKTVPVGYEQYF
D gene: TRBD1; V gene: TRBV5-1; clone size: NA; J gene: TRBJ2-2; CDR3 DNA: TGCGCCAGCAGCAAGGGACAGGGGAACACCGGGGAGCTGTTTTTT; CDR3 protein: CASSKGQGNTGELFF
D gene: TRBD1; V gene: TRBV7-6; clone size: NA; J gene: TRBJ1-5; CDR3 DNA: TGTGCCAGCAGCCCAGGGGGACGGGGCAATCAGCCCCAGCATTTT; CDR3 protein: CASSPGGRGNQPQHF
D gene: NA; V gene: TRBV21-1; clone size: NA; J gene: TRBJ2-1; CDR3 DNA: TGTGCCAGCAAGCAGGGAAACAATGAGCAGTTCTTC; CDR3 protein: CASKQGNNEQFF
D gene: TRBD2; V gene: TRBV27; clone size: NA; J gene: TRBJ2-1; CDR3 DNA: TGTGCCAGCAGTTTAGCGGGAGGTTTATACAATGAGCAGTTCTTC; CDR3 protein: CASSLAGGLYNEQFF
D gene: TRBD1; V gene: TRBV4-3; clone size: NA; J gene: TRBJ1-2; CDR3 DNA: TGCGCCAGCGGGGGGGACAGGGGGCGCGGAGGCTACACCTTC; CDR3 protein: CASGGDRGRGGYTF
D gene: TRBD1; V gene: TRBV6-5; clone size: NA; J gene: TRBJ2-5; CDR3 DNA: TGTGCCAGCAGCTTGACAGGGACCGAGGAGACCCAGTACTTC; CDR3 protein: CASSLTGTEETQYF
D gene: NA; V gene: TRBV12-3/TRBV12-4; clone size: NA; J gene: TRBJ2-1; CDR3 DNA: TGTGCCAGCAGTTTAAGCTATGCGGGCGAGCAGTTCTTC; CDR3 protein: CASSLSYAGEQFF
D gene: TRBD2; V gene: TRBV27; clone size: NA; J gene: TRBJ2-3; CDR3 DNA: TGTGCCAGCAGTTCCGCGACTAGCGGGAGAGGGACAGATACGCAGTATTTT; CDR3 protein: CASSSATSGRGTDTQYF
D gene: NA; V gene: TRBV7-7; clone size: NA; J gene: TRBJ2-1; CDR3 DNA: TGTGCTAGCAGCTTAGGAGCGGCTGTCTACAATGAGCAGTTCTTC; CDR3 protein: CASSLGAAVYNEQFF
D gene: NA; V gene: TRBV7-2; clone size: NA; J gene: TRBJ1-4; CDR3 DNA: TGTGCCAGCAGCTCCGACAGGTTAAAACTGTTTTTT; CDR3 protein: CASSSDRLKLFF
D gene: TRBD1; V gene: TRBV7-2; clone size: NA; J gene: TRBJ1-4; CDR3 DNA: TGTGCCAGCAGCCCAGGGACAGGGGTAAAACTGTTTTTT; CDR3 protein: CASSPGTGVKLFF